What follows is one TCR beta chain and its context. The antigen is undetermined. The entry originates in a study of identical twins. Study observations and caveats: One should note that invariant MAIT and iNKT cells could partly confound zero-insertion analyses. Reduced insertions were recorded for abundant cord blood beta clonotypes, with no such pattern in memory repertoires.

TCRdb re-derived calls from the 5' RACE reads in MiXCR, one entry per CDR3 protein. The data show nearly 250,000 distinct CDR3 sequences, roughly 7% seen once. CDR1 is MDHEN, CDR2 SYDVKM, per germline. The V and J ends lost 6 bases and 5 bases, in that order; junction bases with no gene match: 3. The CDR3 length is 13 residues. This same sample was also taken into another study, of yellow fever vaccine responses in identical twins. That paper adds: Reportedly, the response of twins' T cells to the vaccine seemed partly convergent, partly personalized.

Sample: memory (CD45RO+) T cells sorted from blood. This chain uses TRBV28 with TRBJ2-5; 10 bases map to TRBD1. The clonotype was recovered from a woman between 18 and 29 years old in good health. This CDR3 is CASRSTGGETQYF. The CDR3 DNA follows: TGTGCCAGCAGATCGACAGGGGGCGAGACCCAGTACTTC.